The 14 T cell receptor beta chains in this list originate from one sample, sequenced in a study of radiation and T cells in renal cell carcinoma. Time point described: baseline pretreatment blood. The sample's treatment: 15 Gy SBRT to primary tumor, nephrectomy 4 weeks later. The data were produced by immunoSEQ multiplex PCR, yet TCRdb's version contains in-frame clones alone and is incomplete. The sample includes over 120,000 clones, 70% to 90% seen only once; the top ten take 9.5% to 15%. The starting material was blood, obtained from a patient whose treatment included radiotherapy and nephrectomy. These receptors were taken from a woman between 45 and 65 years old with renal cell carcinoma.

This chain links TRBV4-1 with TRBJ2-2; 8 nucleotides match TRBD2. This CDR3 is built from 16 residues. Germline assignment: CDR1 MGHRA and CDR2 YSYEKL. Trimming removed 4 bases from V and 6 bases from J; junction bases left unmatched: 10. The CDR3 DNA reads TGCGCCAGCAGCCTATGGGCGGGGGGCCGACCCGGGGAGCTGTTTTTT. This sequence encodes CASSLWAGGRPGELFF.

The chain carries TRBV19 and TRBJ1-1, with a tentative D call TRBD1 (6 bases). Germline-derived CDR1 and CDR2 are LNHDA and SQIVND (reference sequence). V was trimmed by 6 bases and J by 4 bases, leaving 15 bases between them. The CDR3 loop spans 14 amino acids. For the CDR3, the DNA is TGTGCCAGTAGGGCGCCCTACAGGGCCACTGAAGCTTTCTTT. Its protein product is CASRAPYRATEAFF.

V and J are TRBV19 and TRBJ1-2; D perhaps matches TRBD1 (6 bases). The CDR3 totals 15 residues. Germline lookup yields CDR1 LNHDA and CDR2 SQIVND (reference sequence). Deletions cut 1 base from V and 7 bases from J, with 16 bases between. The CDR3 protein is CASSIVHRVGSGYTF. The CDR3 coding sequence is TGTGCCAGTAGTATAGTGCACAGGGTAGGAAGTGGCTACACCTTC.

The rearrangement uses TRBV29-1 and TRBJ1-1, with 7 bases matching TRBD1. CDR1 is SQVTM and CDR2 is ANQGSEA in the germline V gene. This CDR3 has 13 residues. V lost 7 bases and J lost 0; bases outside the gene matches: 5. The CDR3 loop is CSADREMNTEAFF. As DNA, the CDR3 is TGCAGCGCAGACAGGGAGATGAACACTGAAGCTTTCTTT.

The CDR3 loop is CASRLGSNYGYTF. Written as DNA, the CDR3 is TGTGCCAGCAGGTTGGGGAGTAACTATGGCTACACCTTC. The chain employs TRBV6-1 and TRBJ1-2; D unclear. CDR1 is MNHNS and CDR2 is SASEGT in the germline V gene. The CDR3 is made up of 13 amino acids. V was clipped by 6 bases and J by 1 base, with 9 bases between them.

The chain uses TRBV6-1 and TRBJ1-1, with 8 bases aligning to TRBD1. The CDR3 is 15 residues long. Germline CDR1 reads MNHNS; CDR2 reads SASEGT. Unmatched junction bases numbered 9, after V lost 1 base and J lost 8 bases. The CDR3 DNA sequence: TGTGCCAGCAGTGAAGAGGGGATGAGACAGGGGGAAGCTTTCTTT. Its translation is CASSEEGMRQGEAFF.

This chain joins TRBV6-6 and TRBJ1-1, with no clear D. The CDR3 covers 13 residues. The ends were cut back, 2 bases at V and 5 bases at J, with 9 bases in the middle. Germline V gene data show CDR1 as MNHNY and CDR2 as SVGAGI (reference sequence). The CDR3 is CASSYEIRTEAFF. CDR3 bases: TGTGCCAGCAGTTACGAGATCCGGACTGAAGCTTTCTTT.

This clone was detected only once. V and J are TRBV18 and TRBJ1-3; D may be TRBD1 (6 bases). The CDR3 sequence is 16 residues long. Germline values: CDR1 KGHSH, CDR2 LQKENI. V was pared by 4 bases and J by 0 bases, with 13 bases between. The CDR3: CASSRNPGASGNTIYF. CDR3 bases: TGTGCCAGCTCACGCAATCCGGGGGCCTCTGGAAACACCATATATTTT.

The chain couples TRBV25-1 to TRBJ1-4, with 8 bases fitting TRBD1. With 1 base clipped from V and 7 bases from J, the junction kept 5 bases outside the gene matches. CDR1 and CDR2 (germline): MGHDK, SYGVNS. CDR3 length: 15 amino acids. The CDR3 loop is CASSEFGQGVEKLFF. The CDR3 DNA reads TGTGCCAGCAGTGAATTCGGACAGGGTGTTGAAAAACTGTTTTTT.

V usage is TRBV7-9 and J usage is TRBJ1-6; D remains unclear. The CDR3 sequence is 12 residues long. The germline V gene encodes CDR1 SEHNR and CDR2 FQNEAQ (reference sequence). V was trimmed by 3 bases and J by 5 bases, leaving 2 bases between them. For the CDR3, the DNA is TGTGCCAGCAGCTTCAATAATTCACCCCTCCACTTT. Its protein product is CASSFNNSPLHF.

The chain carries TRBV27 and TRBJ2-7; 11 bases line up with TRBD2. The CDR3 loop spans 16 amino acids. The trim removed 2 bases at V and 1 base at J, leaving 4 bases unmatched. Looked up from germline, CDR1 is MNHEY and CDR2 is SMNVEV (reference sequence). CDR3 protein: CASSLRASGGSYEQYF. Here the CDR3 DNA reads TGTGCCAGCAGTTTACGGGCTAGCGGGGGGTCCTACGAGCAGTACTTC.

V and J are TRBV5-4 and TRBJ1-1; D uncertain. Germline V lookup: CDR1 SGHNT, CDR2 YYREEE (reference sequence). Trimming left V 1 base short and J 1 base short, with 8 bases between. The CDR3 is made up of 14 amino acids. Written as DNA, the CDR3 is TGTGCCAGCAGCTTGCCTGTTGGGAACACTGAAGCTTTCTTT. Translated, it gives CASSLPVGNTEAFF. Using reference TRBV5-4 and TRBJ1-1 for the parts outside the CDR3, the full variable domain is ETGVTQSPTHLIKTRGQQVTLRCSSQSGHNTVSWYQQALGQGPQFIFQYYREEENGRGNFPPRFSGLQFPNYSSELNVNALELDDSALYLCASSLPVGNTEAFFGQGTRLTVV.

This clone was picked up one time. The chain has TRBV7-6 and TRBJ2-2, with D tentatively TRBD2 (5 bases). Trimming removed 5 bases from V and 2 bases from J, with 12 bases in between. The CDR3 spans 15 residues. Germline CDR1 is SGHVS and CDR2 is FNYEAQ. CDR3 in DNA: TGTGCCAGCAGCCCGCGGAGGTTTAACACCGGGGAGCTGTTTTTT. This translates into CASSPRRFNTGELFF.

This clone occurred many times. The V and J genes are TRBV6-6 and TRBJ1-4; no firm D call. Germline V gene lookup returns CDR1 MNHNY and CDR2 SVGAGI (reference sequence). Trimming took 5 bases from V and 0 from J, leaving 4 bases between them. The CDR3 has 13 amino acids. The CDR3 DNA follows: TGTGCCAGCAGTCCAGCAACTAATGAAAAACTGTTTTTT. It specifies CASSPATNEKLFF.